Detailed here is one T cell receptor beta chain. This receptor's antigen is unknown. Base qualities are missing; no much larger clone stands one base away. The sample holds other DNA sequences that translate to the same CDR3. The immunoSEQ Assay, a bias-controlled multiplex PCR, was used to amplify TCRbeta CDR3 regions from genomic DNA. The authors' analysis ran thus. Nucleated cell counts per sample were estimated from amplification of reference gene primers within the assay. To quantify the absolute abundance of each unique TCRbeta CDR3 rearrangement, sequence reads were collapsed and filtered. For each sample, productive Simpson clonality was calculated as the square root of Simpson's diversity index over productive rearrangements. Entries here come from immuneACCESS through TCRdb and include only in-frame sequences with V and J called. Some clones fail to appear in such tables; in the studies checked, an unresolved V gene covers under half of the shortfall, and the cause of the remainder is unknown. V and J calls plus clone size are reproduced from that table; the DNA served to infer D and trimming. Counted in this sample were over 250,000 clones; around 90% of them appeared once. The ten largest clonotypes hold roughly 0.8% of the sample.

The germline V gene supplies CDR1 SQVTM and CDR2 ANQGSEA. Measured from the cysteine to the phenylalanine, the CDR3 is 13 residues long. The retained sequence is limited to the CDR3, 39 bases, with the frame set at the first base. V lost 4 bases and J lost 2 bases; the stretch between them is 9 bases long. Collaborating institutions collected whole blood in K2EDTA tubes following their own protocols. Collaborator samples were shipped for TCRbeta analysis as frozen whole blood, isolated PBMCs, or DNA extracted from either sample type. These data are taken from a study of blood T cell repertoires in COVID-19 (dated by TCRdb to 2018 to 2021). In terms of the full investigation: Samples covering the acute and convalescent phases of COVID-19 were provided by collaborators in the United States, Italy and Spain. The material from the prospective study consisted of cDNA or gDNA derived from T cells, B-cell-depleted T cells, or PBMCs. Sample metadata almost always included a de-identified subject ID, COVID-19 status, age in years and sex. The dataset comprised deeply sampled blood TCRbeta repertoires from subjects exposed to, actively infected with, or recovered from COVID-19. The samples were drawn from two sources: the first 160 participants of the ongoing ImmuneRACE study, and 1,000 to 1,500 subjects contributed by 6 global collaborators. HLA class I and class II types, where available, came from metadata supplied by the sample provider rather than from assay-based typing. A freely available public database, intended as a resource for researchers studying the immune response to SARS-CoV-2, is where the repertoires were released. Summary of the overall study and its limitations: How much clinical and demographic metadata was included differed by source and by participant, and the metadata was provided uncurated.

The sequencing sample was made of peripheral blood. Here the chain combines TRBV29-1 and TRBJ1-5; possibly the D gene is TRBD1, per 5 matching bases. This clonotype was sampled from a woman in her twenties or thirties with acute or convalescent COVID-19. In nucleotides, the sequence is TGCAGCGTTGGGAGGGGTGGCAATCAGCCCCAGCATTTT. Translated, this gives CSVGRGGNQPQHF. The entire variable domain, with the stretches around the CDR3 drawn from the reference TRBV29-1 and TRBJ1-5 proteins, is SAVISQKPSRDICQRGTSLTIQCQVDSQVTMMFWYRQQPGQSLTLIATANQGSEATYESGFVIDKFPISRPNLTFSTLTVSNMSPEDSSIYLCSVGRGGNQPQHFGDGTRLSIL.